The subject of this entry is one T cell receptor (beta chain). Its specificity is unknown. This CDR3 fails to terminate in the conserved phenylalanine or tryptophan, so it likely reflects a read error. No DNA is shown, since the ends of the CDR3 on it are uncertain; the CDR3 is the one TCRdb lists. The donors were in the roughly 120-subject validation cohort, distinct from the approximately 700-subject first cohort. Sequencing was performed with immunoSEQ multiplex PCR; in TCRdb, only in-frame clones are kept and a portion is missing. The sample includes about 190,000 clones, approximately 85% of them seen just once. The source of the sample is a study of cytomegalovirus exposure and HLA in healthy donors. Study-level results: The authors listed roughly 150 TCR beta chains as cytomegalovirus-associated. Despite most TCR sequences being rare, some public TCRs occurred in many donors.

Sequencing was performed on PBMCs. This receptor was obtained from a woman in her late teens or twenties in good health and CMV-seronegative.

CDR3 residues: CASSPPGKLFNY. The V call is TRBV18, the J call TRBJ1-2. Germline CDR1 is KGHSH and CDR2 is LQKENI. The CDR3 is 12 residues long, counting both termini.